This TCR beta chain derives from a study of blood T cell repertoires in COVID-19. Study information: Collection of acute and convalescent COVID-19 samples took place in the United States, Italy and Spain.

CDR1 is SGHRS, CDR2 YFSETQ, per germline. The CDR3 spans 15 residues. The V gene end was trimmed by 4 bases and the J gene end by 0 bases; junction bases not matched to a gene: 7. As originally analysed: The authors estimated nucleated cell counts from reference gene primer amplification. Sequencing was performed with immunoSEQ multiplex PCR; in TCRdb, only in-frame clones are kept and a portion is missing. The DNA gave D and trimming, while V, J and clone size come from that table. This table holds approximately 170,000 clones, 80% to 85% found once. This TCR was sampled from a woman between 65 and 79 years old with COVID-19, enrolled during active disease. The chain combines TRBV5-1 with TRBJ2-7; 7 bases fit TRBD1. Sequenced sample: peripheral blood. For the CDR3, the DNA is TGCGCCAGCAGCGGTGCGACAGGGCTCTCCTACGAGCAGTACTTC. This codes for CASSGATGLSYEQYF.